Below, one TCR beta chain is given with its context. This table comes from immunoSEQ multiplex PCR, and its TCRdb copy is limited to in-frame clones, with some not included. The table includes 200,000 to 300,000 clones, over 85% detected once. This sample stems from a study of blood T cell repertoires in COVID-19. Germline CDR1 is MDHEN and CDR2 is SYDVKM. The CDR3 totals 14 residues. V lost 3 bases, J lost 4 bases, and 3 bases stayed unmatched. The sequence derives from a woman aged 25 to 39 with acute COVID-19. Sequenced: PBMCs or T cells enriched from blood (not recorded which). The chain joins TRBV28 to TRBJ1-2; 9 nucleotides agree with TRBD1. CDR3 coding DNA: TGTGCCAGCAGTTTCGGGACAGGGCCCTATGGCTACACCTTC. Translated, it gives CASSFGTGPYGYTF.